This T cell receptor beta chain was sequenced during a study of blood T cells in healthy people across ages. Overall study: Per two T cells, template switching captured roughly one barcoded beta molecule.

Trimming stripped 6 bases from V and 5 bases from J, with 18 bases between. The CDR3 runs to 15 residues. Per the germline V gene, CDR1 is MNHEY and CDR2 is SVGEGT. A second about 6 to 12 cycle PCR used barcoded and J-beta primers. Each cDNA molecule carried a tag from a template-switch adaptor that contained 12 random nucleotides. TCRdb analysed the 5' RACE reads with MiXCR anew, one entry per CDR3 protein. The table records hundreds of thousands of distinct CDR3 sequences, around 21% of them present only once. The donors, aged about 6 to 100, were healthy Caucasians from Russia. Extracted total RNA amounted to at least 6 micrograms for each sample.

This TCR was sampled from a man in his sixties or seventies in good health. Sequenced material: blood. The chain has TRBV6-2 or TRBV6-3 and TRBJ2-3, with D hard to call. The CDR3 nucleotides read TGTGCCAGCAGAACATCCGGGTTTCAAGGAGATACGCAGTATTTT. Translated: CASRTSGFQGDTQYF.